The next 24 T cell receptor beta chains were all read from a single sample in a study of lymphopenia after photon versus proton radiotherapy. Produced via immunoSEQ multiplex PCR; TCRdb's table is partial and in-frame only. Here the sample spans approximately 25,000 clones, about 82% being singletons. Source: peripheral blood, taken from a patient treated with proton-based radiotherapy. The receptors were sampled from a woman between 65 and 79 years old with pancreatic cancer.

The chain links TRBV5-6 to TRBJ2-5, with 9 nucleotides matching TRBD1. Germline values: CDR1 SGHDT, CDR2 YYEEEE. There are 17 residues in the CDR3. The trim removed 1 base at V and 4 bases at J, leaving 11 bases unmatched. The CDR3 bases are TGTGCCAGCAGCTTGTGGACAGGGGTTAGATCTCGAGAGACCCAGTACTTC. Translating gives CASSLWTGVRSRETQYF.

This clone was seen only once. This sequence joins TRBV28 and TRBJ1-2, with a weak D call TRBD1 (5 bases). This CDR3 is 17 amino acids long. Trimming took 6 bases from V and 9 from J, leaving 29 bases between them. Germline values: CDR1 MDHEN, CDR2 SYDVKM. The CDR3, as DNA: TGTGCCAGCAGGCCCCTTACTTTGGGACGGGTTAGTCTGAGCTACACCTTC. This encodes CASRPLTLGRVSLSYTF.

This sequence joins TRBV28 and TRBJ1-2; 8 nucleotides line up with TRBD1. This CDR3 has 14 amino acids. Trimming cost V 11 bases and J 5 bases; bases outside gene matches: 13. Per the germline V gene, CDR1 is MDHEN and CDR2 is SYDVKM. The chain's CDR3 is CAAMPGQAFYGYTF. The CDR3 nucleotides are TGTGCCGCCATGCCGGGACAGGCCTTTTATGGCTACACCTTC.

This clone was detected a few times. The V call is TRBV6-5, the J call TRBJ2-7; D possibly matches TRBD1 or TRBD2 (5 bases each). The CDR3 is 15 amino acids. Trimming shortened V by 0 bases and J by 6 bases, and 15 bases separated the two germline ends. CDR1 MNHEY and CDR2 SVGAGI come from the germline V gene. CDR3 in amino acids: CASSYSQGGGSEQYF. CDR3 coding DNA: TGTGCCAGCAGTTACTCCCAGGGTGGAGGAAGCGAGCAGTACTTC.

The genes are TRBV28 and TRBJ2-1, with D possibly matching TRBD1 (6 bases). The V end was cut by 2 bases, the J end by 1 base, with 12 bases between. The CDR3 is 16 residues long. The germline V gene has CDR1 MDHEN and CDR2 SYDVKM. CDR3 residues: CASSLEGVGSYNEQFF. The CDR3 DNA is TGTGCCAGCAGTTTAGAGGGGGTGGGTTCCTACAATGAGCAGTTCTTC.

The chain recombines TRBV2 with TRBJ2-1; 9 bases fit TRBD2. In germline, CDR1 is SNHLY, CDR2 FYNNEI. The length of the CDR3 is 15 residues. Trimming took 7 bases from V and 7 from J; bases not matched to a gene: 11. CDR3 DNA: TGTGCCAGCAATGGGGGCGGGAGGGGCTCTAATGAGCAGTTCTTC. The encoded protein is CASNGGGRGSNEQFF. The variable domain in full, completed from reference TRBV2 and TRBJ2-1, reads EPEVTQTPSHQVTQMGQEVILRCVPISNHLYFYWYRQILGQKVEFLVSFYNNEISEKSEIFDDQFSVERPDGSNFTLKIRSTKLEDSAMYFCASNGGGRGSNEQFFGPGTRLTVL.

The chain links TRBV5-5 to TRBJ2-5, with TRBD1 as a possible D gene (5 bases). Per the germline V gene, CDR1 is SGHKS and CDR2 is YYEKEE (reference sequence). This CDR3 has 14 residues. Between the trimmed V and J ends, which lost 0 bases and 2 bases, there was a span of 8 bases. CDR3 amino acids: CASSLATEQETQYF. CDR3 nucleotide sequence: TGTGCCAGCAGCTTGGCGACAGAGCAAGAGACCCAGTACTTC.

V and J are TRBV28 and TRBJ1-2; D unclear. Trimming took 5 bases from V and 6 from J, leaving 7 bases between them. The CDR3 consists of 11 residues. The V gene's germline CDR1 is MDHEN and CDR2 SYDVKM. The CDR3 spells CASSDYNGYTF. The DNA for the CDR3 is TGTGCCAGCAGTGATTATAATGGCTACACCTTC.

V and J are TRBV5-8 and TRBJ1-1; TRBD1 might be the D (6 bases). Germline values: CDR1 SGHTS, CDR2 YDEGEE. V was cut by 4 bases and J by 11 bases, with 12 bases left in between. The CDR3 covers 11 residues. The DNA for the CDR3 is TGTGCCAGCAGCCTCCGGGACATGGCTTTCTTT. It specifies CASSLRDMAFF.

The V and J genes are TRBV7-2 and TRBJ2-3; D is perhaps TRBD2 (7 bases). The CDR3 is made up of 14 amino acids. Between the trimmed V and J ends, which lost 10 bases and 0 bases, there was a span of 14 bases. Germline V lookup: CDR1 SGHTA, CDR2 FQGNSA. CDR3 protein: CATKGGPSTDTQYF. The DNA of the CDR3 is TGTGCCACCAAGGGGGGGCCTAGCACAGATACGCAGTATTTT.

The V gene is TRBV10-1, the J gene TRBJ2-7, with 10 bases matching TRBD2. Germline V gene sequence: CDR1 WNHNN, CDR2 SYGVQD (reference sequence). The trim removed 4 bases at V and 6 bases at J, leaving 9 bases unmatched. The CDR3 loop spans 15 amino acids. CDR3 DNA: TGCGCCAGCAGTGCGACTATAGCGGGAGGCTGCGAGCAGTACTTC. Translation gives CASSATIAGGCEQYF.

CDR3 sequence reads: CASSLPQERSLEAFF. In nucleotides, the CDR3 is TGTGCCAGCAGCTTGCCTCAGGAGCGAAGCCTAGAAGCTTTCTTT. The genes are TRBV5-4 and TRBJ1-1, with D unclear. There are 15 residues in the CDR3. The ends were cut back, 1 base at V and 8 bases at J, with 18 bases in the middle. The V gene's germline CDR1 is SGHNT and CDR2 YYREEE (reference sequence).

The V gene is TRBV27, the J gene TRBJ1-2; D remains ambiguous. This CDR3 is 15 amino acids long. Germline CDR1 is MNHEY and CDR2 is SMNVEV (reference sequence). The V gene lost 4 bases and the J gene lost 1 base, with 13 bases spanning the gap. This CDR3 is CASSYTTPNNYGYTF. The CDR3 nucleotides are TGTGCCAGCAGTTATACGACTCCCAATAACTATGGCTACACCTTC.

CDR3 sequence: CASSPFLGMNTEAFF. The DNA of the CDR3 is TGTGCCAGCTCACCATTTCTGGGGATGAACACTGAAGCTTTCTTT. This chain uses TRBV18 with TRBJ1-1, with D hard to call. CDR3 size: 15 residues. V was pared by 2 bases and J by 0 bases, with 10 bases between. Per the germline V gene, CDR1 is KGHSH and CDR2 is LQKENI.

The chain recombines TRBV12-5 with TRBJ2-7; 10 bases agree with TRBD1. Germline-derived CDR1 and CDR2 are LGHNT and FRNRAP. Unmatched junction bases numbered 0, after V lost 1 base and J lost 3 bases. The CDR3 totals 14 residues. This CDR3 is CASGLGDRGYEQYF. The CDR3 nucleotides read TGTGCTAGTGGTTTGGGGGACAGGGGCTACGAGCAGTACTTC. Using reference TRBV12-5 and TRBJ2-7 for the parts outside the CDR3, the full variable domain is DARVTQTPRHKVTEMGQEVTMRCQPILGHNTVFWYRQTMMQGLELLAYFRNRAPLDDSGMPKDRFSAEMPDATLATLKIQPSEPRDSAVYFCASGLGDRGYEQYFGPGTRLTVT.

This chain connects TRBV5-6 to TRBJ2-1; 8 nucleotides align to TRBD1. After removal of 3 bases from V and 2 bases from J, the junction contained 1 base not matched to a gene. CDR3 length equals 14 residues. CDR1 is SGHDT and CDR2 is YYEEEE in the germline V gene. CDR3 in amino acids: CASSWTGTYNEQFF. CDR3 bases: TGTGCCAGCAGCTGGACAGGGACCTACAATGAGCAGTTCTTC. Full variable domain (rest looked up from reference TRBV5-6 and TRBJ2-1): DAGVTQSPTHLIKTRGQQVTLRCSPKSGHDTVSWYQQALGQGPQFIFQYYEEEERQRGNFPDRFSGHQFPNYSSELNVNALLLGDSALYLCASSWTGTYNEQFFGPGTRLTVL.

The genes are TRBV7-9 and TRBJ1-1, with 9 nucleotides matching TRBD1. J gave up 0 bases and V 5 bases, and 10 bases lay outside the gene matches. Germline CDR1 is SEHNR and CDR2 is FQNEAQ (reference sequence). The CDR3 extends over 17 amino acids. CDR3 sequence: CASSLSGGQGLNTEAFF. In DNA, the CDR3 is TGTGCCAGCAGCCTGTCAGGGGGACAGGGACTGAACACTGAAGCTTTCTTT.

This CDR3 reads CASSSWGVANYGYTF. The CDR3 nucleotides are TGTGCCAGCAGCTCCTGGGGAGTAGCTAACTATGGCTACACCTTC. V is TRBV7-2 and J is TRBJ1-2; D is unresolved. V lost 4 bases and J 0 bases, leaving 12 bases between the germline ends. The CDR3 loop spans 15 amino acids. Germline lookup yields CDR1 SGHTA and CDR2 FQGNSA. The full variable domain, with the rest looked up from reference TRBV7-2 and TRBJ1-2, is GAGVSQSPSNKVTEKGKDVELRCDPISGHTALYWYRQSLGQGLEFLIYFQGNSAPDKSGLPSDRFSAERTGGSVSTLTIQRTQQEDSAVYLCASSSWGVANYGYTFGSGTRLTVV.

This chain links TRBV7-2 with TRBJ1-4, with D maybe TRBD1 (5 bases). Germline V gene data show CDR1 as SGHTA and CDR2 as FQGNSA. Trimming cost V 1 base and J 2 bases, with 8 bases left between them. This CDR3 is 15 amino acids long. The CDR3 reads CASSLVRGTNEKLFF. For the CDR3, the DNA is TGTGCCAGCAGCTTAGTGAGGGGCACTAATGAAAAACTGTTTTTT.

In its sample, this clone was seen a few times. The J gene is TRBJ1-2, the V gene TRBV6-6; D remains unclear. Germline CDR1 is MNHNY and CDR2 is SVGAGI (reference sequence). V was pared by 7 bases and J by 8 bases, with 8 bases between. There are 10 residues in the CDR3. CDR3 DNA sequence: TGTGCCAGCAACGAGGGCGGCTACACCTTC. This translates into CASNEGGYTF.

The chain combines TRBV9 with TRBJ2-1; unclear D gene. Trimming removed 4 bases from V and 0 bases from J, with 11 bases in between. CDR1 is SGDLS, CDR2 YYNGEE, per germline. This CDR3 contains 15 residues. The CDR3 DNA reads as TGTGCCAGCAGCCCACGCGAGAGCTCCTACAATGAGCAGTTCTTC. This sequence encodes CASSPRESSYNEQFF. Full variable domain (missing parts from reference TRBV9 and TRBJ2-1): DSGVTQTPKHLITATGQRVTLRCSPRSGDLSVYWYQQSLDQGLQFLIQYYNGEERAKGNILERFSAQQFPDLHSELNLSSLELGDSALYFCASSPRESSYNEQFFGPGTRLTVL.

The V call is TRBV5-4, the J call TRBJ2-3; tentatively, D is TRBD2 (5 bases). The CDR3 has 15 residues. Trimming removed 0 bases from V and 0 bases from J, with 8 bases in between. Per germline, CDR1 SGHNT and CDR2 YYREEE (reference sequence). In DNA form, the CDR3 reads TGTGCCAGCAGCTTGGCGAGCGGCAGCACAGATACGCAGTATTTT. This codes for CASSLASGSTDTQYF.

The chain is built from TRBV28 and TRBJ2-7; 7 bases align to TRBD2. Losses at the gene ends were 8 bases for V and 7 bases for J; bases not matched to a gene: 17. This CDR3 comprises 15 residues. Germline CDR1 reads MDHEN; CDR2 reads SYDVKM. CDR3 bases: TGTGCCAGCGGGGGATACCGGACTAGAACTCAAGAGCAGTACTTC. This sequence encodes CASGGYRTRTQEQYF.

V usage is TRBV28 and J usage is TRBJ1-1; perhaps TRBD1 as D (5 bases). There are 18 residues in the CDR3. Germline V gene sequence: CDR1 MDHEN, CDR2 SYDVKM. Trimming shortened V by 6 bases and J by 4 bases, and 27 bases separated the two germline ends. The CDR3 DNA reads TGTGCCAGCAGCCACGCCCCGGGGATAGGGGCGGGGCGCACTGAAGCTTTCTTT. Its translation: CASSHAPGIGAGRTEAFF.